Presented here are 8 T cell receptor beta chains from one specimen sequenced in a study of beta chain features in type 1 diabetes. All of the isolated RNA was reverse transcribed, so expressed TCRB transcripts were sequenced. Generated by immunoSEQ multiplex PCR, the TCRdb table keeps only in-frame clones and is missing some. This sample has 970,000 or so clones, with roughly 15% found just once. Sequenced: naive CD4+ T cells from blood. All receptors derive from a woman younger than 35 in good health.

In its sample, this clone was seen a few times. The CDR3 nucleotides are TGTGCCAGCAGTGATAACTCCGGGGGGGAGCTGTTTTTT. Amino acid sequence: CASSDNSGGELFF. This chain uses TRBV6-1 with TRBJ2-2; no firm D call. The V and J ends lost 3 bases and 8 bases respectively, with 10 bases between them. The germline V gene encodes CDR1 MNHNS and CDR2 SASEGT. This CDR3 is 13 amino acids long.

This chain joins TRBV19 and TRBJ2-5; D possibly corresponds to TRBD2 (6 bases). The V and J ends lost 5 bases and 3 bases respectively, with 16 bases between them. This CDR3 has 15 residues. Germline V gene lookup returns CDR1 LNHDA and CDR2 SQIVND (reference sequence). The CDR3 coding sequence is TGTGCCAGTAGTTCCCACCCCGCGGGAAAAGAGACCCAGTACTTC. This encodes CASSSHPAGKETQYF.

This clone occurred a few times. The chain joins TRBV7-8 to TRBJ2-1; D is undetermined. Germline-derived CDR1 and CDR2 are SGHVS and FQNEAQ. V lost 1 base, J lost 4 bases, and 14 bases lay in between. CDR3 size: 16 residues. In DNA form, the CDR3 reads TGTGCCAGCAGCTTAGAGCGCAGGTCGATATACAATGAGCAGTTCTTC. It encodes CASSLERRSIYNEQFF.

This chain uses TRBV9 with TRBJ2-1; 7 bases fit TRBD2. The V segment lost 0 bases and the J segment 0 bases; nucleotides outside the gene matches: 9. Germline V lookup: CDR1 SGDLS, CDR2 YYNGEE. CDR3 length: 18 residues. The CDR3 spells CASSVAGAGTSSYNEQFF. Here the CDR3 DNA reads TGTGCCAGCAGCGTAGCGGGAGCGGGGACGAGCTCCTACAATGAGCAGTTCTTC. Supplemented by reference TRBV9 and TRBJ2-1, the full variable domain reads DSGVTQTPKHLITATGQRVTLRCSPRSGDLSVYWYQQSLDQGLQFLIQYYNGEERAKGNILERFSAQQFPDLHSELNLSSLELGDSALYFCASSVAGAGTSSYNEQFFGPGTRLTVL.

This clone was detected a few times. The rearrangement joins TRBV7-3 to TRBJ2-1; 12 bases are a match to TRBD2. The CDR3 runs to 15 residues. Trimming removed 5 bases from V and 7 bases from J; junction bases left unmatched: 6. Germline assignment: CDR1 SGHTA and CDR2 FQGTGA. The CDR3, as DNA: TGTGCCAGCAGCCGTGGGACTAGCGGGTGGAATGAGCAGTTCTTC. Translation: CASSRGTSGWNEQFF.

V usage is TRBV29-1 and J usage is TRBJ2-3; 9 bases align to TRBD1. The CDR3 length is 14 residues. Germline CDR1 reads SQVTM; CDR2 reads ANQGSEA. Losses at the gene ends were 4 bases for V and 1 base for J; bases not matched to a gene: 3. CDR3 protein: CSVVRDRGTDTQYF. The DNA for the CDR3 is TGCAGCGTTGTCCGGGACAGGGGCACAGATACGCAGTATTTT.

Of note for this clone: Within the sample, other DNA sequences also encode this same CDR3. V is TRBV18 and J is TRBJ2-7, with 8 bases aligning to TRBD1. Germline V gene data show CDR1 as KGHSH and CDR2 as LQKENI. V trimming: 3 bases; J trimming: 3 bases; junction bases outside the gene matches: 4. The CDR3 is made up of 14 amino acids. CDR3 loop: CASSPGTGIYEQYF. The CDR3 DNA follows: TGTGCCAGCTCACCCGGGACAGGTATCTACGAGCAGTACTTC.

This clone was counted between two and nine times. The V call is TRBV7-2, the J call TRBJ2-7; D remains unclear. This CDR3 has 14 residues. The ends were cut back, 0 bases at V and 3 bases at J, with 9 bases in the middle. CDR1 is SGHTA and CDR2 is FQGNSA in the germline V gene. The CDR3 sequence is CASSLAYGNYEQYF. The CDR3 DNA sequence: TGTGCCAGCAGCTTAGCATACGGCAACTACGAGCAGTACTTC. The full variable domain, in which reference TRBV7-2 and TRBJ2-7 provide the parts outside the CDR3, is GAGVSQSPSNKVTEKGKDVELRCDPISGHTALYWYRQSLGQGLEFLIYFQGNSAPDKSGLPSDRFSAERTGGSVSTLTIQRTQQEDSAVYLCASSLAYGNYEQYFGPGTRLTVT.